Listed here are 23 T cell receptor beta chains from one sample, sequenced in a study of CD8 T cells in ankylosing spondylitis. MiXCR, run by TCRdb on the 5' RACE reads, gives a single entry per CDR3 protein. This table holds about 39,000 distinct CDR3 sequences, around 10% found once. Input material: blood, either unsorted or a sorted T cell fraction (not recorded which). The receptors come from a male donor with ankylosing spondylitis or in good health (not recorded which).

The chain recombines TRBV19 with TRBJ2-7; TRBD2 agrees at 10 bases. Per germline, CDR1 LNHDA and CDR2 SQIVND (reference sequence). This CDR3 contains 17 residues. Germline trimming cut 0 bases from V and 5 bases from J; bases unmatched to any gene: 10. The CDR3 sequence is CASSIDVASGRGDEQYF. The CDR3 DNA follows: TGTGCCAGTAGTATAGATGTGGCTAGCGGGAGAGGCGACGAGCAGTACTTC.

Only a few counts were recorded for this clonotype. The chain couples TRBV7-2 to TRBJ2-4; 9 nucleotides match TRBD2. The junction had 9 bases not matched to a gene; V was cut back by 5 bases and J by 4 bases. The V gene's germline CDR1 is SGHTA and CDR2 FQGNSA. The CDR3 extends over 16 amino acids. In nucleotides, the CDR3 is TGTGCCAGCAGCCCCAGTAGTAGCGGGAGTAAAAACATTCAGTACTTC. The encoded protein is CASSPSSSGSKNIQYF.

V is TRBV6-1 and J is TRBJ1-2; D not certain. Trimming left V 4 bases short and J 5 bases short, with 5 bases between. Germline V lookup: CDR1 MNHNS, CDR2 SASEGT. CDR3 length: 11 amino acids. This CDR3 is CASSGLYGYTF. The DNA for the CDR3 is TGTGCCAGCAGTGGATTGTATGGCTACACCTTC.

This clonotype was observed many times. The V and J genes are TRBV20-1 and TRBJ1-3, with 8 bases matching TRBD1. The germline V gene has CDR1 DFQATT and CDR2 SNEGSKA (reference sequence). V shed 6 bases and J 2 bases; nucleotides not matched to a gene: 3. The CDR3 runs 13 residues. CDR3 sequence (DNA): TGCAGTGCCATGACAGGGGCTGGAAACACCATATATTTT. It codes for CSAMTGAGNTIYF.

This clonotype was seen ten or more times. The CDR3 DNA is TGTGCCAGCAGCGAGGGGACGGCGAATCAGCCCCAGCATTTT. Residues: CASSEGTANQPQHF. This rearrangement joins TRBV7-2 to TRBJ1-5; D is perhaps TRBD1 (5 bases). CDR3 length: 14 amino acids. CDR1 is SGHTA and CDR2 is FQGNSA in the germline V gene. V was shortened by 5 bases and J by 4 bases, with 12 bases between the two germline ends.

There are many counts of this clonotype. The chain uses TRBV25-1 and TRBJ2-7; D ambiguous. The CDR3 runs 13 residues. CDR1 is MGHDK, CDR2 SYGVNS, per germline. Trimming pared 5 bases from V and 1 base from J, leaving 9 bases between. DNA for the CDR3: TGTGCCAGCAGTAAGGCAGTGTCCTACGAGCAGTACTTC. Protein sequence: CASSKAVSYEQYF.

This clonotype was recorded many times. The J gene is TRBJ2-7, the V gene TRBV9, with 7 positions matching TRBD1. CDR1 and CDR2 (germline): SGDLS, YYNGEE. Unmatched junction bases numbered 11, after V lost 3 bases and J lost 2 bases. The length of the CDR3 is 16 residues. The CDR3, as DNA: TGTGCCAGCAGCGGAACCACCGGGACAGATACCTACGAGCAGTACTTC. Translation: CASSGTTGTDTYEQYF. Full variable domain (missing parts from reference TRBV9 and TRBJ2-7): DSGVTQTPKHLITATGQRVTLRCSPRSGDLSVYWYQQSLDQGLQFLIQYYNGEERAKGNILERFSAQQFPDLHSELNLSSLELGDSALYFCASSGTTGTDTYEQYFGPGTRLTVT.

This clonotype was found many times. The chain couples TRBV5-8 to TRBJ2-7; TRBD2 matches 8 bases. J was trimmed by 7 bases and V by 4 bases; bases with no gene match: 10. CDR1 is SGHTS, CDR2 YDEGEE, per germline. This CDR3 is built from 14 residues. The CDR3 DNA is TGTGCCAGCAGCGTGGTAGGACTAGCTGGTGAGCAGTACTTC. Translating gives CASSVVGLAGEQYF.

This clonotype has a count of ten or more. V gene TRBV20-1 combines with J gene TRBJ2-2, with TRBD1 matching over 8 bases. From germline, CDR1 is DFQATT and CDR2 SNEGSKA (reference sequence). The CDR3 consists of 15 residues. Trimming removed 5 bases from V and 4 bases from J; junction bases left unmatched: 9. Written as DNA, the CDR3 is TGCAGTGCTCTAACCGGACAGGGTTTCACCGGGGAGCTGTTTTTT. Amino acid sequence: CSALTGQGFTGELFF.

This clonotype has just a few counts. The chain couples TRBV6-2 or TRBV6-3 to TRBJ2-3; 14 bases line up with TRBD2. Germline trimming cut 6 bases from V and 3 bases from J; bases unmatched to any gene: 5. Per the germline V gene, CDR1 is MNHEY and CDR2 is SVGEGT. This CDR3 has 16 residues. CDR3 protein: CASSRTSGRTTDTQYF. The CDR3 DNA is TGTGCCAGCAGCCGGACTAGCGGGAGGACTACAGATACGCAGTATTTT.

This clonotype was found a few times. The chain has TRBV15 and TRBJ2-1; D may be TRBD2 (7 bases). This CDR3 is built from 16 residues. Germline values: CDR1 LNHNV, CDR2 YYDKDF (reference sequence). The V end lost 0 bases, the J end lost 6 bases, and 15 bases lay between the germline ends. The CDR3 nucleotides are TGTGCCACCAGCAGAGAAGGGGGAGGGGTAGGCAATGAGCAGTTCTTC. It is translated as CATSREGGGVGNEQFF.

This clonotype was recorded many times. V gene TRBV18 combines with J gene TRBJ1-1; 10 bases are a match to TRBD1. The CDR3 is 18 amino acids. V shed 3 bases and J 4 bases; nucleotides not matched to a gene: 14. CDR1 KGHSH and CDR2 LQKENI come from the germline V gene. The CDR3 loop reads CASSPRTGGRGAPTEAFF. The CDR3 bases are TGTGCCAGCTCACCCCGGACAGGGGGACGAGGTGCGCCCACTGAAGCTTTCTTT.

This clonotype was seen a handful of times. The genes are TRBV7-3 and TRBJ2-7; perhaps TRBD2 as D (5 bases). Trimming removed 3 bases at V and 6 bases at J, with 12 bases between. The CDR3 spans 13 residues. In germline, CDR1 is SGHTA, CDR2 FQGTGA. The CDR3 coding sequence is TGTGCCAGCAGCTTGGGCGGGTGGGGCGAGCAGTACTTC. It encodes CASSLGGWGEQYF.

This clonotype was recorded a few times. The chain combines TRBV18 with TRBJ2-1, with D unresolved. The CDR3 runs to 14 residues. Per germline, CDR1 KGHSH and CDR2 LQKENI. V gave up 3 bases and J gave up 7 bases, with 13 bases separating them. As DNA, the CDR3 is TGTGCCAGCTCACCGAACCGGCCCGGGAATGAGCAGTTCTTC. Translating gives CASSPNRPGNEQFF.

This clonotype was seen at least ten times. This chain uses TRBV25-1 with TRBJ2-5; possibly TRBD1 or TRBD2 for D (5 bases each). The CDR3 is 15 amino acids. Per germline, CDR1 MGHDK and CDR2 SYGVNS. V was trimmed by 0 bases and J by 5 bases, leaving 13 bases between them. CDR3 residues: CASSEYIWGGETQYF. The DNA for the CDR3 is TGTGCCAGCAGTGAATATATATGGGGCGGGGAGACCCAGTACTTC.

This clonotype was seen repeatedly, ten times or more. The chain uses TRBV6-2 or TRBV6-3 and TRBJ2-3; the D is unclear. Per the germline V gene, CDR1 is MNHEY and CDR2 is SVGEGT. The ends were cut back, 6 bases at V and 2 bases at J, with 12 bases in the middle. The CDR3 runs 14 residues. CDR3 residues: CASSYSQVTDTQYF. CDR3 in DNA: TGTGCCAGCAGCTACAGCCAGGTCACAGATACGCAGTATTTT.

This clonotype came up many times. The chain combines TRBV4-1 with TRBJ1-2, with D tentatively TRBD1 (6 bases). CDR3 length: 15 residues. The ends were cut back, 4 bases at V and 2 bases at J, with 14 bases in the middle. Germline V gives CDR1 MGHRA, CDR2 YSYEKL. The CDR3 coding sequence is TGCGCCAGCAGCCCCGTACGGGGGGCGAACTATGGCTACACCTTC. Its protein product is CASSPVRGANYGYTF.

This clonotype was counted ten times or more. The V gene is TRBV11-2, the J gene TRBJ2-7; D call uncertain. The CDR3 is made up of 13 amino acids. Deletions cut 7 bases from V and 0 bases from J, with 10 bases between. The germline V gene encodes CDR1 SGHAT and CDR2 FQNNGV. The CDR3 region is CASTTGHSYEQYF. The CDR3 coding sequence is TGTGCCAGCACCACCGGGCACTCCTACGAGCAGTACTTC.

This clonotype was seen at least ten times. The chain is built from TRBV20-1 and TRBJ1-5, with unresolved D. CDR3 length: 13 residues. Germline V lookup: CDR1 DFQATT, CDR2 SNEGSKA (reference sequence). Trimming cost V 6 bases and J 0 bases, with 9 bases left between them. CDR3 sequence: CSAEGDSNQPQHF. The CDR3 region has the DNA TGCAGTGCGGAGGGAGATAGCAATCAGCCCCAGCATTTT.

The chain has TRBV30 and TRBJ2-3, with TRBD2 identical over 7 bases. CDR1 and CDR2 from the germline V gene are GTSNPN and SVGIG (reference sequence). V shed 4 bases and J 7 bases; nucleotides not matched to a gene: 8. The CDR3 contains 13 residues. This CDR3 reads CAWKGGSGNTQYF. CDR3 nucleotides: TGTGCCTGGAAGGGCGGGAGTGGAAATACGCAGTATTTT.

This clonotype was seen a single time. The chain is built from TRBV7-2 and TRBJ1-4; D gene ambiguous. The CDR3 runs 15 residues. Trimming shortened V by 5 bases and J by 5 bases, and 15 bases separated the two germline ends. Germline loops: CDR1 SGHTA, CDR2 FQGNSA. CDR3: CASSKPGRGNEKLFF. DNA of the CDR3: TGTGCCAGCAGCAAACCGGGCAGAGGAAATGAAAAACTGTTTTTT.

This clonotype was observed at least ten times. One end of the junction does not line up with germline, which may come from a read error. V and J are TRBV7-7 and TRBJ2-7; the match to TRBD1 covers 9 bases. The CDR3 contains 13 residues. Germline assignment: CDR1 SSHAT and CDR2 FNYEAQ (reference sequence). The chain's CDR3 is CASSLGQGREQYF. CDR3 DNA: TGTGCTAGCAGCTTGGGACAGGGACGCGAGCAGTACTTC.

This clonotype was found many times. This chain's CDR3 is CSASGGGNQPQHF. The CDR3 coding sequence is TGCAGTGCTAGTGGTGGAGGGAATCAGCCCCAGCATTTT. V and J are TRBV20-1 and TRBJ1-5, with D unclear. The CDR3 has 13 amino acids. Germline CDR1 and CDR2: DFQATT and SNEGSKA (reference sequence). The ends were cut back, 3 bases at V and 4 bases at J, with 10 bases in the middle.